The source of this T cell receptor (beta chain) is a study of OX40 agonist ivuxolimab in advanced cancers. Assay: immunoSEQ multiplex PCR; the TCRdb copy retains only in-frame clones and omits some. This sample has more than 70,000 clones, with around 90% found just once. The CDR3 totals 20 residues. V trimming: 4 bases; J trimming: 3 bases; junction bases outside the gene matches: 18. The chain has TRBV23-1 and TRBJ2-2; 9 bases match TRBD2. TRBV23-1 is sorted into the ORF group, with uncertain function. This TCR was recovered from an adult with an advanced solid tumor such as melanoma, head and neck, liver or kidney cancer. The starting material was CD4+ or CD8+ T cells sorted from blood, obtained in a trial of the OX40 agonist ivuxolimab. In DNA form, the CDR3 reads TGCGCCAGCAGTCCCCAAGATAGCGGGAGACCTTTGGCGGACACCGGGGAGCTGTTTTTT. Protein sequence: CASSPQDSGRPLADTGELFF.